A selection of T cell receptor beta chains follows, all from one sample in a study of T cells after yellow fever vaccination. TCRdb reprocessed the 5' RACE reads via MiXCR and lists one record per CDR3 protein. Seen here are approximately 10,000 distinct CDR3 sequences, roughly 6% observed once, and the top ten hold less than 0.95%. This specimen consisted of PBMCs, either bulk or a sorted T-cell subset (CD4+, CD8+, memory, or dextramer-sorted; not recorded which), obtained on the day of the yellow fever booster vaccination. The receptors derive from a man aged 25 to 40 who received the YFV17D yellow fever vaccine. Each CDR3 is given with its conserved first and last residue. D genes are given only for firm matches. Not all rows give a size; the values are once, few, many and, for expanded clones, a class.

-,18,-,TRBJ1-2,TRBV2,TGTGCCTGCTGTTTTAAGACGGGTACAGCGTCTTTGGATTATGGCTACACCTTC,CACCFKTGTASLDYGYTF
many,15,-,TRBJ1-5,TRBV9,TGTGCCAGCAGCGTAGATCCCGGAAGGAATCAGCCCCAGCATTTT,CASSVDPGRNQPQHF
many,12,-,TRBJ1-2,TRBV25-1,TGTGCCAGCTTTCAGTTGGACTATGGCTACACCTTC,CASFQLDYGYTF
medium-sized,13,-,TRBJ2-1,TRBV12-5,TGTGCTAGTGGTTTGGGGACATTCAATGAGCAGTTCTTC,CASGLGTFNEQFF
many,17,-,TRBJ1-5,TRBV6-2/TRBV6-3,TGTGCCAGCAGTTTTTTCTCCGGGGGCACCGGCAATCAGCCCCAGCATTTT,CASSFFSGGTGNQPQHF
-,16,TRBD1,TRBJ1-5,TRBV12-3/TRBV12-4,TGTGCAAGCAGTCCCGCGGGACAGGGGGCAAATCAGACCCAGCATTTT,CASSPAGQGANQTQHF
many,13,-,TRBJ2-5,TRBV20-1,TGCAGTGCTAGAGGGGCTATCGGGGAGACCCAGTACTTC,CSARGAIGETQYF
medium-sized,18,TRBD1,TRBJ1-5,TRBV3-1,TGTGCCAGCAGCCCCGACAGGGGAGGAGGGGTTGGCAATCAGCCCCAGCATTTT,CASSPDRGGGVGNQPQHF
medium-sized,14,-,TRBJ2-1,TRBV25-1,TGTGCCAGCAGCGCCCGAAGGGGTAGGGATGAGCAGTTCTTC,CASSARRGRDEQFF
few,18,TRBD1,TRBJ2-6,TRBV12-3/TRBV12-4,TGTACCTGCAGTTTAGGACGCACAGGGGTAACTGGGGCCAACGTCCTGACTTTC,CTCSLGRTGVTGANVLTF
many,13,-,TRBJ2-3,TRBV5-1,TGCGCCAGCAGCTTGGCCGTAGGAGATACGCAGTATTTT,CASSLAVGDTQYF
many,15,TRBD1,TRBJ1-5,TRBV19,TGTGCCAGTAGTCCCACGAAAGGGGGCGGTCAGCCCCAGCATTTT,CASSPTKGGGQPQHF
-,16,TRBD1,TRBJ1-1,TRBV7-9,TGTGCCAGCAGTACACAGGGGTCCCTAATGAACACTGAAGCTTTCTTT,CASSTQGSLMNTEAFF
many,13,TRBD2,TRBJ2-7,TRBV18,TGTGCCAGCTCACCACCCTCCATTAGCGGGAGGATGTTC,CASSPPSISGRMF
many,13,-,TRBJ1-1,TRBV6-5,TGTGCCAGCAGTTCCGAAAGGGGTACTGAAGCTTTCTTT,CASSSERGTEAFF
many,15,TRBD1,TRBJ1-4,TRBV6-5,TGTGCCAGCAGTTCTACCCAGGGGGATGGTGAAAAACTGTTTTTT,CASSSTQGDGEKLFF
many,16,TRBD2,TRBJ2-1,TRBV15,TGTGCCACCAGCAGAGCGTTTGGGCTAGCGGGAGGCAAGCAGTTCTTC,CATSRAFGLAGGKQFF
many,14,TRBD2,TRBJ2-3,TRBV7-2,TGTGCCAGCAGCAGAAGCGGGAGCGGTTTGACGCAGTATTTT,CASSRSGSGLTQYF
many,18,-,TRBJ2-1,TRBV10-3,TGTGCCATCAGTGAGTCGACTCGCCAGGCGATCAAGTACAATGAGCAGTTCTTC,CAISESTRQAIKYNEQFF
many,15,-,TRBJ1-5,TRBV9,TGTGCCAGCAGCGCAGATGCGGGGATGGTTCAGCCCCAGCATTTT,CASSADAGMVQPQHF
medium-sized,13,-,TRBJ1-5,TRBV12-3/TRBV12-4,TGTGCCAGCAGAGGCTTAAGCAATCAGCCCCAGCATTTT,CASRGLSNQPQHF
many,15,TRBD2,TRBJ2-3,TRBV5-4,TGTGCCAGCAGCCCGCGGGAGATAGGCACAGATACGCAGTATTTT,CASSPREIGTDTQYF
many,15,-,TRBJ2-1,TRBV20-1,TGCAGTGCTACTCGAGAGTGGGACGACTACAATGAGCAGTTCTTC,CSATREWDDYNEQFF
medium-sized,13,-,TRBJ1-2,TRBV5-1,TGCGCCAGCAGCCTTAGACAGAACTATGGCTACACCTTC,CASSLRQNYGYTF
many,18,TRBD2,TRBJ2-3,TRBV20-1,TGCAGTGCTAGAGGTGGACTAGCGGGAGGGTCTGGAACAGATACGCAGTATTTT,CSARGGLAGGSGTDTQYF
few,13,-,TRBJ2-7,TRBV20-1,TGCAGTGCTAGGCGACAGGCTATCTACGAGCAGTACTTC,CSARRQAIYEQYF
many,15,TRBD1,TRBJ2-1,TRBV7-7,TGTGCCAGCAGCCTTGGGACAGTAAAAGGCAATGAGCAGTTCTTC,CASSLGTVKGNEQFF
many,13,-,TRBJ1-2,TRBV19,TGTGCCACAACGTCCTCAGCTAACTATGGCTACACCTTC,CATTSSANYGYTF
medium-sized,14,-,TRBJ2-1,TRBV3-1,TGTGCCAGCAGCCAAGGGCGAGGGGGGGATGAGCAGTTCTTC,CASSQGRGGDEQFF
many,12,-,TRBJ2-4,TRBV20-1,TGCAGTGGGTGGGGCGCCAAAAACATTCAGTACTTC,CSGWGAKNIQYF
medium-sized,14,TRBD1,TRBJ1-6,TRBV12-3/TRBV12-4,TGTGCCAGCAGGGGACCAGGGGGTCGCTCACCCCTCCACTTT,CASRGPGGRSPLHF
many,14,-,TRBJ2-2,TRBV4-2,TGTGCCAGCACCCTAGGGCAAAACACCGGGGAGCTGTTTTTT,CASTLGQNTGELFF
-,15,-,TRBJ2-2,TRBV7-2,TGTGCCAGCAGTCGCGCCTCCTCGGACACCGGGGAGCTGTTTTTT,CASSRASSDTGELFF
many,16,-,TRBJ2-7,TRBV15,TGTGCCACCAGCAGAGATCGAACTACCTCTACCCACGAGCAGTACTTC,CATSRDRTTSTHEQYF
medium-sized,11,-,TRBJ2-5,TRBV5-1,TGCGCCAGCAGTTTACAAGAGACCCAGTACTTC,CASSLQETQYF
medium-sized,18,TRBD2,TRBJ2-3,TRBV10-3,TGTGCCATCAGTGGCGGAGGGGAACTAGCGGGAGAGACAGATACGCAGTATTTT,CAISGGGELAGETDTQYF
many,14,-,TRBJ2-3,TRBV4-3,TGCGCCAGCAGCCAAGAGGGGAGCACAGATACGCAGTATTTT,CASSQEGSTDTQYF
medium-sized,17,-,TRBJ2-2,TRBV19,TGTGCCAGTAGTATAGATTCAACCGGGACTTTAACCGGGGAGCTGTTTTTT,CASSIDSTGTLTGELFF
medium-sized,16,-,TRBJ2-5,TRBV5-1,TGCGCCAGCACCAGATCCAGTATTCAGGGACGAGAGACCCAGTACTTC,CASTRSSIQGRETQYF
medium-sized,14,TRBD1,TRBJ1-2,TRBV5-1,TGCGCCAGCAAGGTCGAGGAGGGGGCCTATGGCTACACCTTC,CASKVEEGAYGYTF
many,16,TRBD2,TRBJ2-2,TRBV9,TGTGCCAGCAGCGTAGGTCCTAGCGGATCGACCGGGGAGCTGTTTTTT,CASSVGPSGSTGELFF
medium-sized,10,-,TRBJ2-7,TRBV29-1,TGCAGCGTTAGGAATGACGAGCAGTACTTC,CSVRNDEQYF
-,16,-,TRBJ1-1,TRBV20-1,TGCAGTGTCAGGGAGCTAGGCAGGGGCTTGAACACTGAAGCTTTCTTT,CSVRELGRGLNTEAFF